This T cell receptor (beta chain) was captured in a study of T cell repertoires in cytomegalovirus infection. Study-wide context: From public TCR beta signatures came an indication of both CMV infection and matching HLA type.

This clonotype was seen a few times. Its antigen is not known. V was pared by 4 bases and J by 3 bases, with 5 bases of the junction left unmatched. Germline values: CDR1 SNHLY, CDR2 FYNNEI. The CDR3 length is 16 residues. Study conclusions and caveats: Cumulative public TCR beta family frequency identified carriers of CMV plus the relevant HLA. The response measured ex vivo was dominated by TCR beta clonotypes (HLA-C-restricted and CMV-specific).

TCRdb redid the calling of the reads with MiXCR, one entry per CDR3 protein. The table has about 680,000 distinct CDR3 sequences, 24% seen once. This clonotype originated in a human donor in good health (CMV status not recorded). Some clones in this sample may be carry-over from other donors' samples. Sequences were obtained from CD8+ T cells from PBMCs. This chain uses TRBV2 with TRBJ2-1; TRBD2 matches at 11 bases. CDR3 loop: CASSGRTSGLYNEQFF. The CDR3 DNA sequence: TGTGCCAGCAGTGGTAGGACTAGCGGGCTCTACAATGAGCAGTTCTTC.